This TCR beta chain comes out of a study of T cell responses to AZD1222 COVID-19 vaccine. General study results and limits: Repertoires were collected only later (after the peak T cell response had occurred). The donor cohort was predominantly white British with a female majority, and clonal diversity may have been underestimated. Seropositive status at baseline applied to only six AZD1222 recipients.

Remarks on this clone: Its antigen is not known.

Profiling relied on immunoSEQ multiplex PCR, and the TCRdb table lists in-frame clones only, not all of them. Here the sample spans around 100,000 clones, 75% to 95% being singletons. Germline V CDR1 and CDR2: ENHRY, SYGVKD. V lost 4 bases and J lost 6, with 9 bases in between. The CDR3 contains 12 residues. The source was peripheral blood, collected on day 0 of AZD1222 vaccination. This chain links TRBV10-3 with TRBJ1-2; weak D call: TRBD1 (5 bases). The clonotype was recovered from an adult in good health. CDR3 region: CAISAATDGYTF. The CDR3 nucleotides read TGTGCCATCAGTGCTGCGACAGATGGCTACACCTTC.